The clone carrying this TCR beta chain was detected only a few times. Assay used: immunoSEQ multiplex PCR; TCRdb lists only in-frame clones, some missing. Among 300,000 to 400,000 clones listed, more than 70% were seen once. The data belong to a study of blood T cell repertoires in COVID-19. Source material: peripheral blood. This clonotype originated in a woman aged 45-65 years who had recovered from COVID-19.

The CDR3 sequence is CASTPRGTVAYEQYF. Here the CDR3 DNA reads TGCGCCAGCACCCCTCGGGGGACAGTCGCCTACGAGCAGTACTTC. The chain couples TRBV23-1 to TRBJ2-7, with D perhaps matching TRBD1 (7 bases). TRBV23-1 is an open reading frame, and its role is uncertain. The CDR3 runs 15 residues. Trimming shortened V by 7 bases and J by 2 bases, and 18 bases separated the two germline ends.